This is a list of T cell receptor beta chains from one sample in a study of human T cells and chemical hapten exposure. In TCRdb, the 5' RACE reads were re-called with MiXCR into one record per CDR3 protein. The profile shows about 140,000 distinct CDR3 sequences, 4.1% of them singletons. The receptors were gathered from a female donor in good health. CDR3s include the opening cysteine and the closing phenylalanine or tryptophan.

j_call v_call cdr3_aa
TRBJ1-6 TRBV3-1 CASSPSSGENSPLHF
TRBJ2-5 TRBV30 CAWSSYGETQYF
TRBJ1-1 TRBV20-1 CSASPAGRTVNTEAFF
TRBJ1-3 TRBV30 CAWSTGGSGNTIYF
TRBJ2-3 TRBV20-1 CSAQIVDTQYF
TRBJ2-2 TRBV12-3/TRBV12-4 CASSGQGAINTGELFF
TRBJ1-1 TRBV10-3 CAINVAGIPNTEAFF
TRBJ1-5 TRBV28 CASSLTGGYQPQHF
TRBJ2-7 TRBV7-2 CASSLDRQGPPGEQYF
TRBJ2-3 TRBV6-2/TRBV6-3 CASSNTRGPTDTQYF
TRBJ1-2 TRBV5-1 CASSSGPNYGYTF
TRBJ2-1 TRBV25-1 CASSDTSNEQFF
TRBJ1-5 TRBV6-2/TRBV6-3 CASSYSARGLNQPQHF
TRBJ2-3 TRBV11-2 CASSLAGGLGTDTQYF
TRBJ2-1 TRBV29-1 CSVGGLAGGHSYNEQFF
TRBJ2-1 TRBV10-2 CASSEGSSGGEQFF
TRBJ2-2 TRBV6-1 CASALTGELFF
TRBJ2-4 TRBV5-1 CASSYPRQGPQNIQYF
TRBJ2-3 TRBV4-3 CASSQVLNTDTQYF
TRBJ1-5 TRBV5-8 CASSFLSPQPQHF
TRBJ1-5 TRBV4-2 CASSQDGRSQPQHF
TRBJ2-1 TRBV18 CASSGQNDNEQFF
TRBJ2-1 TRBV6-6 CASSYSIMTGSSYNEQFF
TRBJ1-1 TRBV7-9 CASSLVGRENEAFF
TRBJ2-7 TRBV5-1 CASSLDVTTPGQYF
TRBJ1-5 TRBV6-2/TRBV6-3 CASSGRVNQPQHF
TRBJ2-7 TRBV5-1 CASSLGDSGSYEQYF
TRBJ2-5 TRBV7-2 CASSVLTGSFQETQYF
TRBJ1-2 TRBV5-4 CASSFYAGYTF
TRBJ2-4 TRBV6-2/TRBV6-3 CASSYFRANIQYF
TRBJ1-5 TRBV7-2 CASSLLFKANQPQHF
TRBJ1-4 TRBV14 CASSQDAGLNEKLFF
TRBJ1-3 TRBV7-2 CASSVVGWSSGNTIYF
TRBJ1-5 TRBV7-3 CASSSRYWQEQYSNQPQHF
TRBJ2-2 TRBV20-1 CSAAHWRPGVTGELFF
TRBJ2-1 TRBV27 CASRQGWPGNEQFF
TRBJ1-1 TRBV7-8 CASSPRDRGREAFF
TRBJ2-7 TRBV18 CASSQSTGYEQYF
TRBJ2-3 TRBV7-8 CASSLGWGWTDTQYF
TRBJ1-5 TRBV7-9 CASSPLGSSNQPQHF
TRBJ2-7 TRBV5-6 CASSLDVRPYEQYF
TRBJ2-3 TRBV6-4 CASSDSETSGGGTDTQYF
TRBJ1-1 TRBV12-3/TRBV12-4 CASSPGQILGTEAFF
TRBJ2-7 TRBV12-3/TRBV12-4 CASSSQGWEQYF
TRBJ2-2 TRBV18 CASSPRVDGELFF
TRBJ2-6 TRBV5-1 CASSLGRLSGANVLTF